This TCR beta chain stems from a study of shared clonotypes between healthy human individuals. Method: immunoSEQ multiplex PCR; TCRdb's copy keeps in-frame clones and lacks some. The sample includes some 2,500,000 clones, around 90% seen only once; the top ten take approximately 0.41%. This sequence was found in a man aged 18 to 29 in good health. Some clones in this sample may be carry-over from other donors' samples. Sequencing was carried out using naive CD4+ T cells from PBMCs. The subset was: CD45RA+ positively selected.

The CDR3, as DNA: TGTGCCAGCAGTTGGGGGGTACGTCAGCCCCAGCATTTT. Protein sequence: CASSWGVRQPQHF. V is TRBV28 and J is TRBJ1-5; tentative D call: TRBD1 (5 bases). Trimming removed 4 bases at V and 6 bases at J, with 10 bases between. Germline V gene data show CDR1 as MDHEN and CDR2 as SYDVKM. This CDR3 has 13 amino acids.